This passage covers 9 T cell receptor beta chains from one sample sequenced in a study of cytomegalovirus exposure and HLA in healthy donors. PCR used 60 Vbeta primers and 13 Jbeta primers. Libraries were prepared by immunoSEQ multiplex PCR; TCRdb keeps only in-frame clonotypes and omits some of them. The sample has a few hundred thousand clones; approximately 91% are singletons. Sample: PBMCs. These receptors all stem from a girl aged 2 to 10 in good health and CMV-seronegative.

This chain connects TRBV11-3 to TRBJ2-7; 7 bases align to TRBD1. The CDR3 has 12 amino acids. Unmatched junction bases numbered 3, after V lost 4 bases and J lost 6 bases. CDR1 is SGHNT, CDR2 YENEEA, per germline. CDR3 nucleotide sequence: TGTGCCAGCAGCTCTCGGACAGGCGAGCAGTACTTC. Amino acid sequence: CASSSRTGEQYF.

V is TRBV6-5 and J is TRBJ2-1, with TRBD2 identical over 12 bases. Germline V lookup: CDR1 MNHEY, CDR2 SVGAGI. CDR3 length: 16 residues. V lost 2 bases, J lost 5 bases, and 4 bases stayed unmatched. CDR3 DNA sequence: TGTGCCAGCAGTTACGACCGACTAGCGGGGGACAATGAGCAGTTCTTC. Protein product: CASSYDRLAGDNEQFF.

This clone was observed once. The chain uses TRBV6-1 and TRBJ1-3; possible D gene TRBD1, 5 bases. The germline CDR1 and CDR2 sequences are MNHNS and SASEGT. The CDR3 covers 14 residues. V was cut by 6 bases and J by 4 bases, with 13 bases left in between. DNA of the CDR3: TGTGCCAGCAGAGCTCAGGGATCAGGAAACACCATATATTTT. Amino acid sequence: CASRAQGSGNTIYF.

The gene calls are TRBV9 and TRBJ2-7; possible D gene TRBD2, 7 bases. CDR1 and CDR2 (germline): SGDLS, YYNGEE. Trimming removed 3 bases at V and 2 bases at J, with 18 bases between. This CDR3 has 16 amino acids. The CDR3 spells CASSAEGGGYAYEQYF. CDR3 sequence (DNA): TGTGCCAGCAGCGCCGAGGGAGGGGGGTACGCCTACGAGCAGTACTTC. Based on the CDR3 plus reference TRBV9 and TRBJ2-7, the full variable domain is DSGVTQTPKHLITATGQRVTLRCSPRSGDLSVYWYQQSLDQGLQFLIQYYNGEERAKGNILERFSAQQFPDLHSELNLSSLELGDSALYFCASSAEGGGYAYEQYFGPGTRLTVT.

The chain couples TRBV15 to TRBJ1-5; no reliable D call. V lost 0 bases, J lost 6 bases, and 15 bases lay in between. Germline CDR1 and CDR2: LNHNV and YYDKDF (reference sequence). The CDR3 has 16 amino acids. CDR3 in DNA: TGTGCCACCAGCAGAGATCTGCCTGCCCGGGGTCAGCCCCAGCATTTT. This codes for CATSRDLPARGQPQHF.

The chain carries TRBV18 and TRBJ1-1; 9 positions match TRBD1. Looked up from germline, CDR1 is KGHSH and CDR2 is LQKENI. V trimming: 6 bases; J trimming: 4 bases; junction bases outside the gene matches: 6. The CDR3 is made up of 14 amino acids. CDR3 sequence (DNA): TGTGCCAGCTCGCGATTGGGACAGGGCACTGAAGCTTTCTTT. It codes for CASSRLGQGTEAFF.

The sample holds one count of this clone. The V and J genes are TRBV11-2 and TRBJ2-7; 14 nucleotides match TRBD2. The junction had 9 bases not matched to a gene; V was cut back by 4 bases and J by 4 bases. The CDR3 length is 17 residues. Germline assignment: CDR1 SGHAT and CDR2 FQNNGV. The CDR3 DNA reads TGTGCCAGCAGCTGGCCCGGACTAGCGGGAGGATCTTACGAGCAGTACTTC. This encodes CASSWPGLAGGSYEQYF.

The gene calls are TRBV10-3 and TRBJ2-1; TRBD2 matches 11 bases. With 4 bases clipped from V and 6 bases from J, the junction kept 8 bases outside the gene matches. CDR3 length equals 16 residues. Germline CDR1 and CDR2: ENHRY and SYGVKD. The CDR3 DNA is TGTGCCATCAGTGGACTAGCGGGGACTACCGGCAATGAGCAGTTCTTC. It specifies CAISGLAGTTGNEQFF.

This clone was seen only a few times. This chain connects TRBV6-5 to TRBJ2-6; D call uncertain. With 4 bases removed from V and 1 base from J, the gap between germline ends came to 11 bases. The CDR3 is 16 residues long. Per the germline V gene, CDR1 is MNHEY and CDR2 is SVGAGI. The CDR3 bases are TGTGCCAGCAGTTCTAGAGTTCCTTCTGGGGCCAACGTCCTGACTTTC. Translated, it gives CASSSRVPSGANVLTF.